These T cell receptor beta chains were read from a single sample in a study of T cells after yellow fever vaccination. From the 5' RACE reads, TCRdb called clonotypes with MiXCR, one entry per CDR3 protein. The table records some 320,000 distinct CDR3 sequences, roughly 3.9% of them present only once. Sample: PBMCs, taken 5 days after the yellow fever booster vaccination. The receptors derive from a man younger than 35 who received the YFV17D yellow fever vaccine. The CDR3 runs from the conserved cysteine through the conserved F or W. Each record gives: clone size, V gene, CDR3 protein. The size of a clone is reported for some rows only, either as once, few or many, or as a class for expanded clones.

clone size: many
V gene: TRBV6-2/TRBV6-3
CDR3 protein: CASMNFRENTEAFF

clone size: many
V gene: TRBV6-5
CDR3 protein: CASSYGQGREEKLFF

clone size: -
V gene: TRBV6-5
CDR3 protein: CASSGLRDNFEDYGYTF

clone size: -
V gene: TRBV9
CDR3 protein: CASSARVEGTETYEQYF

clone size: -
V gene: TRBV12-3/TRBV12-4
CDR3 protein: CASSLLGQGGETQYF

clone size: -
V gene: TRBV20-1
CDR3 protein: CSAFGLAGVETQYF

clone size: few
V gene: TRBV11-2
CDR3 protein: CASSLDPPGTAKETQYF

clone size: -
V gene: TRBV29-1
CDR3 protein: CSVETNYGYTF

clone size: few
V gene: TRBV4-1
CDR3 protein: CASSPLDLSYEQYF

clone size: -
V gene: TRBV7-2
CDR3 protein: CASSGTSGYEQFF

clone size: few
V gene: TRBV4-1
CDR3 protein: CASSQEGWPGETQYF

clone size: many
V gene: TRBV6-5
CDR3 protein: CASSYSIASEETQYF

clone size: many
V gene: TRBV2
CDR3 protein: CASSDPGTSGGEAYEQYF

clone size: -
V gene: TRBV7-2
CDR3 protein: CASSFIGRMNTEAFF

clone size: -
V gene: TRBV7-9
CDR3 protein: CASSPTPGRPLAGQYF

clone size: few
V gene: TRBV7-9
CDR3 protein: CASSLEPLGSGANVLTF

clone size: few
V gene: TRBV7-2
CDR3 protein: CASSPRQGARDTEAFF

clone size: many
V gene: TRBV4-3
CDR3 protein: CASSQDVIGNTGELFF

clone size: many
V gene: TRBV5-1
CDR3 protein: CASSGQGEAFF

clone size: many
V gene: TRBV7-2
CDR3 protein: CASSLATGDGGYTF

clone size: -
V gene: TRBV5-1
CDR3 protein: CASSLAAVDGYTF

clone size: many
V gene: TRBV5-1
CDR3 protein: CASSLGGEPTQYF

clone size: many
V gene: TRBV12-3/TRBV12-4
CDR3 protein: CASSPTRTSETQYF

clone size: few
V gene: TRBV7-2
CDR3 protein: CASSNTGAGASGANVLTF

clone size: -
V gene: TRBV5-5
CDR3 protein: CASSLNTVREYTQVHSGNTIYF

clone size: -
V gene: TRBV25-1
CDR3 protein: CASSEEGRVFGYTF

clone size: few
V gene: TRBV20-1
CDR3 protein: CSARGRLGSGANVLTF

clone size: many
V gene: TRBV9
CDR3 protein: CASGAGSYNEQFF

clone size: -
V gene: TRBV18
CDR3 protein: CASSHRDRPHEQYF

clone size: few
V gene: TRBV7-9
CDR3 protein: CASSLGVSHNEQFF

clone size: many
V gene: TRBV5-1
CDR3 protein: CASSPTGTGSYEQYF

clone size: many
V gene: TRBV12-3/TRBV12-4
CDR3 protein: CASSPQTSVETQYF

clone size: many
V gene: TRBV15
CDR3 protein: CATSSRDRGEQFF

clone size: few
V gene: TRBV5-4
CDR3 protein: CASSEVFGSEQFF

clone size: many
V gene: TRBV18
CDR3 protein: CASSRQGGVETQYF

clone size: few
V gene: TRBV5-1
CDR3 protein: CASSLLGTAHNEQFF

clone size: many
V gene: TRBV24-1
CDR3 protein: CATSDSRQGASNEQFF

clone size: many
V gene: TRBV15
CDR3 protein: CATQSTGNTEAFF

clone size: -
V gene: TRBV9
CDR3 protein: CACSVVGTGANVLTF

clone size: many
V gene: TRBV4-3
CDR3 protein: CASSQDFSTDTQYF

clone size: many
V gene: TRBV20-1
CDR3 protein: CSARERIGLNTDTQYF

clone size: -
V gene: TRBV5-1
CDR3 protein: CASSYVAGAPSYNEQFF

clone size: many
V gene: TRBV18
CDR3 protein: CASSPDRGWSNQPQHF

clone size: many
V gene: TRBV7-9
CDR3 protein: CASATRQGDTGELFF

clone size: few
V gene: TRBV7-3
CDR3 protein: CASSLGLVGGGNRQFF

clone size: few
V gene: TRBV7-9
CDR3 protein: CASSGTGTGQETQYF

clone size: -
V gene: TRBV12-2
CDR3 protein: CASRFGTGRNTEAFF

clone size: -
V gene: TRBV5-1
CDR3 protein: CASSLVERYGYTF

clone size: -
V gene: TRBV5-1
CDR3 protein: CASSLGRTAEAFF

clone size: few
V gene: TRBV5-4
CDR3 protein: CASGGSQETQYF

clone size: many
V gene: TRBV4-3
CDR3 protein: CASSQEGPPSTDTQYF

clone size: few
V gene: TRBV7-8
CDR3 protein: CASSLRHTSNYGYTF

clone size: many
V gene: TRBV29-1
CDR3 protein: CSVVGWGSTDTQYF

clone size: few
V gene: TRBV7-2
CDR3 protein: CASTGVGYEQYF

clone size: many
V gene: TRBV7-4
CDR3 protein: CASKPNRETAFF

clone size: -
V gene: TRBV7-8
CDR3 protein: CASSLDRAPRTGELFF

clone size: few
V gene: TRBV10-3
CDR3 protein: CAIRGTGETNEKLFF